This T cell receptor beta chain was retrieved from a study of cytomegalovirus exposure and HLA in healthy donors (dated by TCRdb to about 2017). With respect to the entire study: In an earlier analysis of roughly 500 of the donors, around 300 Gb of sequence data and 117 million unique TCR beta sequences from some 170 million T cells were reported. An early release covering roughly 640 HLA-typed donors comprised approximately 290 gigabases of sequencing data and 85 million to 100 million unique TCR sequences. The genetic ancestry cluster associated with self-reported Caucasian donors included 81% of the roughly 400 genotyped donors. The study aimed to test whether cataloging public T cell receptors could reveal signatures of past pathogen exposure. Using immunosequencing, the study profiled T cell repertoires from 640 or so subjects and related those repertoires to cytomegalovirus serostatus. Besides the first cohort of about 730 subjects, a separate validation cohort made up of 120 or so different subjects was used. High-throughput TCR immunosequencing, statistical association of individual TCRs with disease status, and machine learning were combined to predict cytomegalovirus infection status. To study patterns of TCR occurrence, a later analysis re-analyzed previously published TCR beta repertoires from just over 650 donors and added high-resolution HLA genotyping. Rather than using new phenotypic data, the later analysis identified candidate immune exposures from TCR beta sequences and from how often those sequences occurred across donors. An earlier analysis of around 580 of the donors used high-throughput TCR beta sequencing to judge whether each TCR beta V gene segment behaved as functional or pseudogenic. Donor age, sex, ethnicity and CMV serostatus were compiled alongside the repertoire data. In a later genetic analysis, genome-wide SNP genotypes for about 65% of the roughly 700 donors were used, and that subset was treated as a discovery cohort. Every discovery cohort repertoire had been produced on one sequencing platform. HLA typing covered class I and class II loci at four-digit resolution. Typing coverage differed by locus: A, B, C, DRB1 and DQB1 were typed in roughly 620-640 donors, DQA1 in about 510, DPA1 in some 600, and DPB1 in just under 490. Because of strong linkage in the cohort, five DR-DQ haplotypes were treated as single units for association and clustering. Among roughly 370 genotyped donors of the cohort, an average of about 240,000 unique TCR beta nucleotide sequences were sequenced per donor, roughly 20% of them non-productive. The study at large found these results: Specific HLA alleles were associated with roughly 16,000 TCR beta sequences at a false discovery rate of 0.05 in a later analysis. The only immune exposure information available for the cohort was CMV serostatus. Linkage disequilibrium might explain the correlated functional status among segregating V segments, but an unknown experimental factor could not be excluded. When HLA alleles, especially DR and DQ, strongly co-occurred, attributing TCR associations to individual alleles was difficult. Three of the identified cytomegalovirus-associated TCR beta chains were confirmed in vitro to be specific for cytomegalovirus antigens. Because counts were too low, around 17 rarely observed V segments, including chromosome 9 orphons, were left out of the earlier analysis of some 600 of the donors. A cluster of highly shared sequence variants was judged likely to represent a technical artifact of the sequencing pipeline. In a later analysis, HLA-associated TCR beta chains showed more clonal expansion and lower generation probabilities than non-associated chains that were equally common. Compared with the roughly 710-donor mean, donors in an Asian-associated ancestry cluster had fewer N-insertions in productive TCRs, according to a later genetic analysis. An earlier analysis of around 600 of the donors showed that most TCR beta V segments appeared in productive rearrangements either about 87% or about 30% of the time, which broadly matched IMGT annotations. The authors suggested that the approach could potentially be extended to other disease states and immunological phenotypes. Some IMGT-functional V segments, including TRBV6-2 and TRBV6-3, could not be distinguished by the 87-base-pair reads and were therefore excluded. In the study, 150 to 200 TCR beta chains were listed as associated with cytomegalovirus. The cohort was sequenced for TCR beta chains only, and without alpha or paired-chain data the features that could be detected were limited. Several of the top co-occurrence clusters appeared to be linked to parvovirus B19, influenza, CMV and Epstein-Barr virus, according to a later analysis. Presence/absence analyses assumed roughly uniform sequencing depth across donors, an assumption that may not hold. Because some donors lacked HLA typing at each locus, the association tests relied only on the typed subset. Cytomegalovirus status was reported to be diagnosed by the classifier with high specificity and sensitivity in both the original and validation cohorts. Most TCR sequences were observed very rarely across donors, whereas some public TCRs were present in many individuals. In a later analysis, most CMV-associated TCR beta chains were found to appear HLA-restricted, with HLA associations seemingly driven largely by CMV exposure. A later analysis found that TCR association rates varied across HLA loci, with DRB1 alleles showing the most associated TCRs and HLA-C alleles the fewest. A further reported finding was that TCR beta sequences accurately predicted the HLA-A and HLA-B alleles for most subjects in the first cohort. An association between a missense DCLRE1C variant and V-gene and J-gene trimming of TCR beta chains was found in a later genetic analysis and replicated in an independent cohort.

From a lookup of the germline V gene (reference sequence), CDR1 and CDR2 are LNHDA and SQIVND. The CDR3 covers 14 residues, taking in both the cysteine and the phenylalanine. Just CDR3 DNA is preserved here, 42 bases in frame from base 1. Deletion took 3 bases off V and 3 bases off J, with a span of 8 bases between the germline ends. The receptor library was made with the immunoSEQ multiplex PCR assay. For the multiplex PCR, a mixture combining 60 forward primers for TCR Vbeta segments and 13 reverse primers for TCR Jbeta segments was used. A multiplex PCR assay on genomic DNA amplified the CDR3 region of rearranged TCR beta genes. Amplified TCR beta libraries were sequenced as 87-base-pair reads on the Illumina HiSeq System. As for the authors' bioinformatics: Across the 500 to 750 repertoires, a later analysis counted 75 million to 90 million unique TCR beta chains, approximately 10 million of which were shared by at least two donors. Raw reads were error-corrected and collapsed into unique sequences with a nearest-neighbor algorithm that merged closely related sequences to remove PCR and sequencing errors. V, D and J gene segments were assigned by aligning CDR3 sequences to IMGT reference sequences. For a sequence to be retained, a match of at least six nucleotides was required to both a V gene segment and a J gene segment. A rearrangement counted as productive if the CDR3 had no stop codons and remained in frame with V and J, and every other rearrangement counted as non-productive. CDR3 was defined according to IMGT convention as the region running from the second conserved V-encoded cysteine to the conserved J-encoded phenylalanine. The earlier analysis of approximately 500 of the donors excluded sequences that lacked an unambiguous match to a single V gene segment. An earlier analysis of some 500 of the donors classified V segments as functional when productive rearrangements were above 56.7% and as segregating when the standard deviation between donors was above 5%. A statistical classification framework was developed to diagnose cytomegalovirus status using the catalog of TCR beta chain sequences. In a later analysis, V and J genes were assigned by comparing TCR nucleotide sequences against IMGT/GENE-DB human TR gene sequences. Using the TCRdist pipeline, a later analysis assigned CDR3 sequences along with most-parsimonious VDJ recombination scenarios. In a later analysis, every TCR beta chain was defined by the combination of its CDR3 amino acid sequence and its V-gene family, and reads without a unique V-gene family were dropped. To address suspected cross-contamination and a sequencing artifact, a later analysis removed under 600 highly shared, low-generation-probability nucleotide sequences. For each public chain, a later analysis derived a clonal expansion index from normalized ranks of inferred template counts within each repertoire. A later analysis computed generation probabilities with a VDJ recombination model fitted to out-of-frame rearrangements, and checked the results against IGoR. Hypergeometric tests were used in a later analysis to score TCR-TCR, TCR-HLA and TCR-CMV co-occurrence, with a repertoire-size bias correction applied to the TCR pairs. To estimate false discovery rates, a later analysis permuted the HLA or CMV assignments 20 times. A later analysis grouped co-occurring TCRs with DBSCAN, adding TCRdist sequence similarity when clustering within HLA-allele-positive subsets. Repertoires with fewer than 30,000 or more than 120,000 public chains were left out of co-occurrence clustering, as were a few repertoires with anomalous nucleotide sharing. The immuneACCESS repertoire file appears here via TCRdb, limited to in-frame rearrangements. These files lack a portion of the clones; in checked studies, under half of the deficit traces to unresolved V genes, and the cause of the others is not known. For V, J and clone size, that table is used; D and trimming come from the DNA. The sample table lists over 150,000 clones, approximately 67% of them with a count of one. The top ten hold around 4% of the sample.

In total, approximately 610 healthy bone marrow donors made up the cohort. Cohort members were all nominally healthy when sampled, although unrecorded immune exposures were likely present. The donor was CMV seropositive and belonged to the group of more than 250 seropositive cohort members. A peripheral blood sample was collected from each donor, and TCR beta sequencing was performed on peripheral blood mononuclear cells. The Qiagen DNeasy Blood Extraction Kit was used to extract genomic DNA from the blood cell samples. With regard to this clone: Its antigen is currently not known. The sample holds no much larger clone one base away, and base qualities are not on file.

Sequencing was performed on PBMCs. Rearrangement joined TRBV19 to TRBJ2-2; TRBD1 might be the D gene, on 6 matching bases. The receptor comes from a young woman in good health and CMV-seropositive. The CDR3 amino acid sequence is: CASSITGYTGELFF. Read as DNA, the sequence is TGTGCCAGTAGTATCACAGGGTACACCGGGGAGCTGTTTTTT.